These T cell receptor beta chains were read from a single sample in a study of blood T cell repertoires in COVID-19. Sequencing used immunoSEQ multiplex PCR; TCRdb keeps in-frame clones, though not all of them. Here the sample spans approximately 270,000 clones, approximately 83% being singletons. The sample comprised peripheral blood. The receptors here all came from a woman aged 70-85 years with acute or convalescent COVID-19. Each CDR3 is given with its conserved first and last residue. Each record gives: clone size, V gene, J gene, D gene, CDR3 DNA, CDR3 protein. A D gene is named only where the DNA matches it firmly. Where a row states a size, it is once, few, many or the class of an expanded clone; other rows omit it.

-	TRBV30	TRBJ1-2	-	TGTGCCTGGAGCCCCGGGGTTGGTGGCTACACCTTC	CAWSPGVGGYTF
-	TRBV19	TRBJ2-3	-	TGTGCCAGTAGTTCTTCAGGGGTCGTCGCAGATACGCAGTATTTT	CASSSSGVVADTQYF
-	TRBV18	TRBJ2-2	-	TGTGCCAGCTCACCCCGGACAGACACCGGGGAGCTGTTTTTT	CASSPRTDTGELFF
-	TRBV6-5	TRBJ1-2	-	TGTGCCAGCAGTTACGTGGGGGGCTATGGCTACACCTTC	CASSYVGGYGYTF
once	TRBV2	TRBJ1-6	-	TGTGCCAGCAGGGGCCCAATAGGTTCACCCCTCCACTTT	CASRGPIGSPLHF
-	TRBV12-5	TRBJ2-3	-	TGTGCTAGTGGTTTCCCCGCAGGGGTTACGCAGTATTTT	CASGFPAGVTQYF
-	TRBV18	TRBJ1-4	-	TGTGCCAGCTCCCCGCTTGACAGTGAAAAACTGTTTTTT	CASSPLDSEKLFF
-	TRBV5-6	TRBJ2-2	TRBD1	TGTGCCAGCAGCTTCCGGGACAGGGGAAGTTCCGGGGAGCTGTTTTTT	CASSFRDRGSSGELFF
-	TRBV15	TRBJ1-4	-	TGTGCCACCAGCAGAGATCCATCGGTGACTAATGAAAAACTGTTTTTT	CATSRDPSVTNEKLFF
-	TRBV19	TRBJ2-2	-	TGTGCCAGTAAGCCCCTCGGAGGGGAGTACACCGGGGAGCTGTTTTTT	CASKPLGGEYTGELFF
-	TRBV18	TRBJ2-1	-	TGTGCCAGCTCACCGCGGACCACGGGGGAGAATGAGCAGTTCTTC	CASSPRTTGENEQFF
few	TRBV7-9	TRBJ1-1	TRBD1	TGTGCCAGCAGCTTTGGACAGGGAAGGCCTGAAGCTTTCTTT	CASSFGQGRPEAFF
-	TRBV30	TRBJ1-6	-	TGTGCCTGGAGTGCGGATTCAGGGGCTCGATCACCCCTCCACTTT	CAWSADSGARSPLHF
once	TRBV5-1	TRBJ1-1	-	TGCGCCAGCAGATCCGGGACATCGAACACTGAAGCTTTCTTT	CASRSGTSNTEAFF
-	TRBV27	TRBJ2-2	TRBD2	TGTGCCAGCAGTTCTAGGACTAGCGGGGGGAAGAACACCGGGGAGCTGTTTTTT	CASSSRTSGGKNTGELFF
-	TRBV5-4	TRBJ2-6	TRBD1	TGTGCCAGCAGCGTGACAGGGTGGAGCTCTGGGGCCAACGTCCTGACTTTC	CASSVTGWSSGANVLTF
-	TRBV2	TRBJ2-1	-	TGTGCCAGCCTGAGTCCCCCCTACAATGAGCAGTTCTTC	CASLSPPYNEQFF
-	TRBV5-6	TRBJ1-2	-	TGTGCCAGCAGCGGGGGGAAAATGGCCACTTACACCTTC	CASSGGKMATYTF
-	TRBV6-5	TRBJ2-7	TRBD1	TGTGCCAGCAGTTCCATAGGGACAGGGGACTACGAGCAGTACTTC	CASSSIGTGDYEQYF
-	TRBV7-2	TRBJ2-7	TRBD2	TGTGCCAGCAGTCCTTTTAGCGGGGTGCAGTACTTC	CASSPFSGVQYF
-	TRBV29-1	TRBJ1-1	TRBD1	TGCAGCGGGGGGACAGGAGGAGCTTTCTTT	CSGGTGGAFF
-	TRBV5-1	TRBJ1-1	-	TGCGCCAGCAGTCCGTCAGGGTCCACTGAAGCTTTCTTT	CASSPSGSTEAFF
-	TRBV2	TRBJ1-2	-	TGTGCCAGCAGTGCGGGGGACTATGGCTACACCTTC	CASSAGDYGYTF
-	TRBV7-9	TRBJ2-1	-	TGTGCCAGCAGGCGACAACGGGGGAATGAGCAGTTCTTC	CASRRQRGNEQFF
-	TRBV5-1	TRBJ2-1	-	TGCGCCAGCAGCTTGGGGCAGGTGGATGAGCAGTTCTTC	CASSLGQVDEQFF
-	TRBV5-1	TRBJ1-1	-	TGCGCCAGCAGCCCGGGACACGGAGACATGAACACTGAAGCTTTCTTT	CASSPGHGDMNTEAFF
-	TRBV5-6	TRBJ2-6	-	TGTGCCAGCAGCTTGCCCCACAGGGTTGGGGCCAACGTCCTGACTTTC	CASSLPHRVGANVLTF
-	TRBV4-1	TRBJ1-3	TRBD1	TGCGCCAGCAGCCTCTCACCGGGACAGGGAAACACCATATATTTT	CASSLSPGQGNTIYF
-	TRBV5-1	TRBJ2-7	TRBD2	TGCGCCAGCAGCTTGGGGCGGCGGGGGGATACGCGCTACGAGCAGTACTTC	CASSLGRRGDTRYEQYF
-	TRBV15	TRBJ1-4	-	TGTGCCACCAGCAGGACCGCGGGTCTCCGCGAAAAACTGTTTTTT	CATSRTAGLREKLFF
-	TRBV29-1	TRBJ2-6	TRBD1	TGCAGCGCCGGACAGGGTGTCTCTGGGGCCAACGTCCTGACTTTC	CSAGQGVSGANVLTF
-	TRBV4-1	TRBJ2-2	-	TGCGCCAGCAGCCCCAAACTAGAAGCCCGACGCGGGGAGCTGTTTTTT	CASSPKLEARRGELFF
-	TRBV5-4	TRBJ1-1	-	TGTGCCAGCAGCTTGGACAGGGTAACTGAAGCTTTCTTT	CASSLDRVTEAFF
few	TRBV5-6	TRBJ1-2	TRBD1	TGTGCCAGCAGCTTAGGGGACAGGGATGGCTACACCTTC	CASSLGDRDGYTF
-	TRBV5-1	TRBJ2-3	TRBD2	TGCGCCAGCACTCCCCTAGCGGGGGGACTAGATACGCAGTATTTT	CASTPLAGGLDTQYF
-	TRBV3-1/TRBV3-2	TRBJ1-2	-	TGTGCCAGCAGCCAAGGCATCCAGGTCACCCATGGCTACACCTTC	CASSQGIQVTHGYTF
-	TRBV5-4	TRBJ1-2	-	TGTGCCAGCAGCCAGACAGTGAACTATGGCTACACCTTC	CASSQTVNYGYTF
-	TRBV12-3/TRBV12-4	TRBJ1-2	-	TGTGCCAGCGTCCGACGGGAGTACGGCTACACCTTC	CASVRREYGYTF
-	TRBV3-1/TRBV3-2	TRBJ1-5	TRBD1	TGTGCCAGCGGTTATGGACAGGACCAGCCCCAGCATTTT	CASGYGQDQPQHF
-	TRBV20-1	TRBJ2-1	-	TGCAGTGCTAGTCCGGGAATAGGGAATGAGCAGTTCTTC	CSASPGIGNEQFF
-	TRBV20-1	TRBJ1-1	-	TGCAGTGCTCGGGGTAGGACTGAAGCTTTCTTT	CSARGRTEAFF
-	TRBV18	TRBJ2-2	TRBD1	TGTGCCAGCTCTACCACGGGCACCGAACAGGGGGGACCCACCGGGGAGCTGTTTTTT	CASSTTGTEQGGPTGELFF
-	TRBV3-1/TRBV3-2	TRBJ1-1	TRBD1	TGTGCCAGCAGCCAACGGACAGGTGGCGGGGCTTTCTTT	CASSQRTGGGAFF
once	TRBV5-1	TRBJ1-5	-	TGCGCCAGCAGCAGGGGTCAGGGTCCCAATCAGCCCCAGCATTTT	CASSRGQGPNQPQHF
few	TRBV5-8	TRBJ1-2	-	TGTGCCAGCAGCCCGTCCGGGTTTGGCTACACCTTC	CASSPSGFGYTF